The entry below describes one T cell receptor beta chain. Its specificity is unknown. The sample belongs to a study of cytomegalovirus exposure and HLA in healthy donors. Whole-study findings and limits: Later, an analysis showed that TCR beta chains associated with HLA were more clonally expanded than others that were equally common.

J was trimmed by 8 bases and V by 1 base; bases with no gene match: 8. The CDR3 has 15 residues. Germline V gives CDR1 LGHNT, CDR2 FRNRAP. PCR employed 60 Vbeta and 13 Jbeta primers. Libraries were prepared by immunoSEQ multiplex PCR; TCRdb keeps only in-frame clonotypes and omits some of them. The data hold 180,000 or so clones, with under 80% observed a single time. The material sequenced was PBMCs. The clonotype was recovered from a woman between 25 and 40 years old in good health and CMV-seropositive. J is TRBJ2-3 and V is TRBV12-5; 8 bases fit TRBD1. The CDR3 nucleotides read TGTGCTAGTGGTTTGGATCGGACAGGGATCGCTACGCAGTATTTT. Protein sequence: CASGLDRTGIATQYF.